This passage covers 17 T cell receptor beta chains from one sample sequenced in a study of blood T cell repertoires in COVID-19. Clones were sequenced by immunoSEQ multiplex PCR, and TCRdb holds only the in-frame ones, with some missing. The sample carries fewer than 200,000 clones, 75% to 95% recorded once. The sample consisted of peripheral blood. The receptor set was obtained from a man in his fifties with acute or convalescent COVID-19.

The rearrangement joins TRBV9 to TRBJ1-3, with D perhaps matching TRBD1 (6 bases). Trimming stripped 4 bases from V and 4 bases from J, with 15 bases between. The CDR3 has 15 amino acids. Germline CDR1 and CDR2: SGDLS and YYNGEE. CDR3 bases: TGTGCCAGCAGCCCCCGGGGTCAGGGGGGAAACACCATATATTTT. It yields the protein CASSPRGQGGNTIYF. The full variable domain, its missing parts supplied by reference TRBV9 and TRBJ1-3, is DSGVTQTPKHLITATGQRVTLRCSPRSGDLSVYWYQQSLDQGLQFLIQYYNGEERAKGNILERFSAQQFPDLHSELNLSSLELGDSALYFCASSPRGQGGNTIYFGEGSWLTVV.

The V call is TRBV28, the J call TRBJ2-3; D is perhaps TRBD2 (6 bases). The V gene's germline CDR1 is MDHEN and CDR2 SYDVKM. This CDR3 is 16 amino acids long. Trimming stripped 5 bases from V and 4 bases from J, with 19 bases between. The CDR3 region is CASSASTSGGPDTQYF. The CDR3 coding sequence is TGTGCCAGCAGTGCCTCGACCAGCGGAGGGCCAGATACGCAGTATTTT. The entire variable domain, with the rest obtained from reference TRBV28 and TRBJ2-3, is as follows: DVKVTQSSRYLVKRTGEKVFLECVQDMDHENMFWYRQDPGLGLRLIYFSYDVKMKEKGDIPEGYSVSREKKERFSLILESASTNQTSMYLCASSASTSGGPDTQYFGPGTRLTVL.

V gene TRBV7-2 combines with J gene TRBJ2-6, with 7 bases matching TRBD2. Per the germline V gene, CDR1 is SGHTA and CDR2 is FQGNSA. The CDR3 runs to 17 residues. The trim removed 1 base at V and 0 bases at J, leaving 3 bases unmatched. This CDR3 reads CASSLVGGNSGANVLTF. In DNA form, the CDR3 reads TGTGCCAGCAGCTTAGTGGGGGGGAACTCTGGGGCCAACGTCCTGACTTTC.

This chain links TRBV18 with TRBJ1-4; no firm D call. The V end was cut by 1 base, the J end by 6 bases, with 15 bases between. The CDR3 is 16 amino acids. CDR1 and CDR2 from the germline V gene are KGHSH and LQKENI. CDR3 coding DNA: TGTGCCAGCTCACCACTGCCGACGGGATATGATGAAAAACTGTTTTTT. Residues: CASSPLPTGYDEKLFF.

The chain recombines TRBV7-6 with TRBJ2-7, with D possibly matching TRBD1 (6 bases). V was cut by 1 base and J by 2 bases, with 12 bases left in between. Germline V gene lookup returns CDR1 SGHVS and CDR2 FNYEAQ. There are 15 residues in the CDR3. The CDR3 region is CASSLEAGATYEQYF. The CDR3 coding sequence is TGTGCCAGCAGCTTAGAGGCAGGGGCCACCTACGAGCAGTACTTC.

The rearrangement uses TRBV19 and TRBJ1-2; the D gene is possibly TRBD1 (6 bases). The CDR3 sequence is 15 residues long. Trimming cost V 3 bases and J 7 bases, with 18 bases left between them. CDR1 and CDR2 (germline): LNHDA, SQIVND (reference sequence). In DNA, the CDR3 is TGTGCCAGTAGTATTGGTTTGGGGGCAGGTGGTGGCTACACCTTC. Protein product: CASSIGLGAGGGYTF.

This clone was recorded a few times. The chain employs TRBV6-6 and TRBJ2-3; D gene uncertain. CDR3 length: 14 amino acids. Germline V lookup: CDR1 MNHNY, CDR2 SVGAGI (reference sequence). Trimming left V 5 bases short and J 2 bases short, with 11 bases between. The CDR3 protein is CASSRFQITDTQYF. CDR3 coding DNA: TGTGCCAGCAGTCGATTTCAGATCACAGATACGCAGTATTTT.

The chain carries TRBV10-3 and TRBJ2-5; 8 bases match TRBD2. The germline CDR1 and CDR2 sequences are ENHRY and SYGVKD. The CDR3 consists of 14 residues. V trimming: 2 bases; J trimming: 4 bases; junction bases outside the gene matches: 3. For the CDR3, the DNA is TGTGCCATCAGTGAGGGACTAGCATTAGAGACCCAGTACTTC. It encodes CAISEGLALETQYF.

There are a few counts of this clone. The V call is TRBV19, the J call TRBJ1-5, with D unresolved. Germline V gives CDR1 LNHDA, CDR2 SQIVND (reference sequence). The CDR3 sequence is 18 residues long. With 4 bases removed from V and 4 bases from J, the gap between germline ends came to 23 bases. CDR3: CASSTLEGIGSRNQPQHF. The CDR3 region has the DNA TGTGCCAGTAGTACGCTTGAGGGAATAGGTTCTAGAAATCAGCCCCAGCATTTT.

This sequence joins TRBV19 and TRBJ2-1; TRBD1 matches at 9 bases. The CDR3 runs to 15 residues. CDR1 LNHDA and CDR2 SQIVND come from the germline V gene (reference sequence). V was clipped by 6 bases and J by 7 bases; unmatched bases: 10. CDR3 loop: CASRSGTGHHNEQFF. As DNA, the CDR3 is TGTGCCAGTAGATCCGGGACAGGGCATCATAATGAGCAGTTCTTC.

In DNA, the CDR3 is TGTGCCAGCCGGCCCGGAGGGGACAGTAATTCACCCCTCCACTTT. This translates into CASRPGGDSNSPLHF. The V gene is TRBV28, the J gene TRBJ1-6, with 7 bases lining up with TRBD1. This CDR3 is 15 amino acids long. With 8 bases clipped from V and 6 bases from J, the junction kept 10 bases outside the gene matches. Germline V gene sequence: CDR1 MDHEN, CDR2 SYDVKM.

The genes are TRBV27 and TRBJ2-3, with 14 positions matching TRBD2. Germline CDR1 reads MNHEY; CDR2 reads SMNVEV (reference sequence). The CDR3 covers 15 residues. The V and J ends lost 5 bases and 7 bases, in that order; junction bases with no gene match: 5. As DNA, the CDR3 is TGTGCCAGCAGTCGACTAGCGGGAGGGGCAAATACGCAGTATTTT. It encodes CASSRLAGGANTQYF.

This clone was seen a single time. The rearrangement uses TRBV19 and TRBJ1-4; TRBD1 agrees at 8 bases. V shed 4 bases and J 11 bases; nucleotides not matched to a gene: 9. The CDR3 is 14 residues long. Germline lookup yields CDR1 LNHDA and CDR2 SQIVND (reference sequence). CDR3 region: CASSKQGVGWKLFF. DNA for the CDR3: TGTGCCAGTAGTAAACAGGGGGTCGGGTGGAAACTGTTTTTT. Combining the CDR3 with reference TRBV19 and TRBJ1-4 gives the whole variable domain DGGITQSPKYLFRKEGQNVTLSCEQNLNHDAMYWYRQDPGQGLRLIYYSQIVNDFQKGDIAEGYSVSREKKESFPLTVTSAQKNPTAFYLCASSKQGVGWKLFFGSGTQLSVL.

This clone was counted a few times. The chain combines TRBV11-2 with TRBJ2-1; a weak D match, TRBD2 (5 bases). This CDR3 has 12 amino acids. Germline lookup yields CDR1 SGHAT and CDR2 FQNNGV. The ends were cut back, 2 bases at V and 9 bases at J, with 8 bases in the middle. CDR3 in amino acids: CASSLRDVEQFF. For the CDR3, the DNA is TGTGCCAGCAGCTTACGGGATGTTGAGCAGTTCTTC. The whole variable domain, filled in from reference TRBV11-2 and TRBJ2-1, reads EAGVAQSPRYKIIEKRQSVAFWCNPISGHATLYWYQQILGQGPKLLIQFQNNGVVDDSQLPKDRFSAERLKGVDSTLKIQPAKLEDSAVYLCASSLRDVEQFFGPGTRLTVL.

The chain recombines TRBV6-5 with TRBJ1-3; possible D gene TRBD1, 5 bases. V lost 4 bases to trimming and J lost 2 bases, with 12 bases between them. Germline CDR1 reads MNHEY; CDR2 reads SVGAGI. The CDR3 covers 15 residues. CDR3 sequence (DNA): TGTGCCAGCAGTTTGGGCAGGGCGACTGGAAACACCATATATTTT. Protein sequence: CASSLGRATGNTIYF.

The CDR3, as DNA: TGTGCCAGCAGAGATAGCGGTAGCTCCTACAATGAGCAGTTCTTC. It encodes CASRDSGSSYNEQFF. V gene TRBV28 combines with J gene TRBJ2-1; D possibly corresponds to TRBD2 (6 bases). CDR3 length: 15 residues. Trimming stripped 6 bases from V and 0 bases from J, with 12 bases between. Germline CDR1 is MDHEN and CDR2 is SYDVKM.

The rearrangement uses TRBV11-2 and TRBJ2-7, with TRBD1 as a possible D gene (6 bases). V lost 2 bases, J lost 6 bases, and 11 bases lay in between. Germline V gene sequence: CDR1 SGHAT, CDR2 FQNNGV. CDR3 length: 13 residues. DNA for the CDR3: TGTGCCAGCAGCTTAACAGGGACGCGCGAGCAGTACTTC. Its protein is CASSLTGTREQYF.